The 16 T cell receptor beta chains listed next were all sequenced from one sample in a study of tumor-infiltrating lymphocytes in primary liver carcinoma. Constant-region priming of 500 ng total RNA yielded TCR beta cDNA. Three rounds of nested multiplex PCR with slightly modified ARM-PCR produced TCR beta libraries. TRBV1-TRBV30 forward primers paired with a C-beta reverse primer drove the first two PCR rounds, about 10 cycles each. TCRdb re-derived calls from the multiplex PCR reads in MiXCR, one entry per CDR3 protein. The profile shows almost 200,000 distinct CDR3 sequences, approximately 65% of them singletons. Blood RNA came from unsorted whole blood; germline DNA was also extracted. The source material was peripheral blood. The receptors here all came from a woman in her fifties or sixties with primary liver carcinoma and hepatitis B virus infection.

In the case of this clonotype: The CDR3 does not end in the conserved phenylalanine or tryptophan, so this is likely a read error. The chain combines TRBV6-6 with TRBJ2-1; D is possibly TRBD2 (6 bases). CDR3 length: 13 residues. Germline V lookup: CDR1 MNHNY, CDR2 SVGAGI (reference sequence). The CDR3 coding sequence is TGTGTCAGCAGGCGCCCCGCTGCGGGAGAGCAGTTCTCC. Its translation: CVSRRPAAGEQFS.

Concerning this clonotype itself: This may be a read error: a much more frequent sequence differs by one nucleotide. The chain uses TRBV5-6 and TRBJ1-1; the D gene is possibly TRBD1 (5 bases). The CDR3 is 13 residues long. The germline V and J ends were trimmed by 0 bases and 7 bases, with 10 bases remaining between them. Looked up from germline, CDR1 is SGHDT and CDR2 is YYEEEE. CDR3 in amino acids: CASSLGGSLEAFF. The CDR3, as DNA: TGTGCCAGCAGCTTGGGGGGGTCACTTGAAGCTTTCTTT.

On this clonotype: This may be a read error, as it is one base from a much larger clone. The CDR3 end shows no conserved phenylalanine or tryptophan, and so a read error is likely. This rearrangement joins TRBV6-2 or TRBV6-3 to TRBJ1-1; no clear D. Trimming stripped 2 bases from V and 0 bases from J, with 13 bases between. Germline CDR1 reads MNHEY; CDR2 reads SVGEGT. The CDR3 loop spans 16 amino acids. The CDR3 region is CASSYRLNLMNTEAFL. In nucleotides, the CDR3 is TGTGCCAGCAGTTACAGACTGAATCTCATGAACACTGAAGCTTTCCTT.

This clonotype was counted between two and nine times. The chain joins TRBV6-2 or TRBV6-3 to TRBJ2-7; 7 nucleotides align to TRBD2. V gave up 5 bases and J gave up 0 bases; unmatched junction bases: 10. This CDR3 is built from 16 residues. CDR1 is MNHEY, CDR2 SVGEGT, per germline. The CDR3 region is CASSPLAALSSYEQYF. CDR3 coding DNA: TGTGCCAGCAGTCCTCTAGCGGCGCTGAGCTCCTACGAGCAGTACTTC.

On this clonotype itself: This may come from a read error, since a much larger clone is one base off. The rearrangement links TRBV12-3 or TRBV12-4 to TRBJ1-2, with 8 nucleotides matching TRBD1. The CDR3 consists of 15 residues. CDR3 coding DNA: TGTGCCAGCACCCCATCAGGGGGCTGGGGCTATGACTACACCTTC. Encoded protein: CASTPSGGWGYDYTF.

The CDR3 DNA sequence: TGTGCCAGCGGGGGGGGTGAAGGGTCTAGGGCCAACGTCCTGACTTTC. Its translation is CASGGGEGSRANVLTF. This sequence joins TRBV2 and TRBJ2-6; 7 bases map to TRBD2. Germline-derived CDR1 and CDR2 are SNHLY and FYNNEI. V trimming: 8 bases; J trimming: 5 bases; junction bases outside the gene matches: 12. This CDR3 spans 16 amino acids.

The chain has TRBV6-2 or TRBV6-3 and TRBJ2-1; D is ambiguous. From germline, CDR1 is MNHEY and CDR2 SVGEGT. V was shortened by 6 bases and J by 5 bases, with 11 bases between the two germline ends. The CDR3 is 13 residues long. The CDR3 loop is CASRATANNEQFF. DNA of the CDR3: TGTGCCAGCAGAGCGACTGCGAACAATGAGCAGTTCTTC.

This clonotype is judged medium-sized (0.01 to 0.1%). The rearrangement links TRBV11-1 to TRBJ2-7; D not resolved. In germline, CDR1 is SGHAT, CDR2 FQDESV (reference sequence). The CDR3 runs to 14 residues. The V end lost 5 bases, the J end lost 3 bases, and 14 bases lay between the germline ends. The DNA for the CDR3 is TGTGCCAGCAGCCCTTCGTCTATCAACTACGAGCAGTACTTC. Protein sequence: CASSPSSINYEQYF.

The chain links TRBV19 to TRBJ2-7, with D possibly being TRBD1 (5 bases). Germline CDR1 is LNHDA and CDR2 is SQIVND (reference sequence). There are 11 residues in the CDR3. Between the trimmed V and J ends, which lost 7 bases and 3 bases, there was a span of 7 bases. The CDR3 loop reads CASTDSYEQYF. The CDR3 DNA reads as TGTGCCAGTACCGACAGCTACGAGCAGTACTTC.

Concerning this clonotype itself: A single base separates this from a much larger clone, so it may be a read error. The CDR3 protein is CASNLLAGAWTTQYF. CDR3 sequence (DNA): TGTGCCAGCAACCTACTAGCGGGAGCATGGACTACGCAGTATTTT. The chain uses TRBV6-1 and TRBJ2-3, with TRBD2 matching over 11 bases. This CDR3 contains 15 residues. CDR1 is MNHNS and CDR2 is SASEGT in the germline V gene. V shed 7 bases and J 8 bases; nucleotides not matched to a gene: 11.

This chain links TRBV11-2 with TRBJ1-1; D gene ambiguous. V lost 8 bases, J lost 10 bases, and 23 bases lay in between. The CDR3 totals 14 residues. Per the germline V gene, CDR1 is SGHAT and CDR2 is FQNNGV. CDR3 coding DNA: TGTGCCAGCTGCCCCCGTAGTGGGGTGGGTGGAGCTTTCTTT. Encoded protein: CASCPRSGVGGAFF.

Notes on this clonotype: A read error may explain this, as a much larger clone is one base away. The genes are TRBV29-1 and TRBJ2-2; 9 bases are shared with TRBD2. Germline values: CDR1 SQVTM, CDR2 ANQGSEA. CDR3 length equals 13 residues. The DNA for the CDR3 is TGCAGCGCCGGACTAGCGAACATCGGGGAGCTGTTTTTT. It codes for CSAGLANIGELFF.

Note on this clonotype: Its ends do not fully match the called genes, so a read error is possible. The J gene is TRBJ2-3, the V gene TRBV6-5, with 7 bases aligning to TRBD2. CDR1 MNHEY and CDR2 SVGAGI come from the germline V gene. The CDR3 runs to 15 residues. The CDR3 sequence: CTSRTSVQRRDTQYF. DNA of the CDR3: TGTACCAGCCGCACTAGCGTCCAACGTCGGGATACGCAGTATTTT.

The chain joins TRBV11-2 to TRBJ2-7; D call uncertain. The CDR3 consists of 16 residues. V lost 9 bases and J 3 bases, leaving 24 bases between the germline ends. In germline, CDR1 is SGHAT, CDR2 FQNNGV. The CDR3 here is CARSPVKGMGFYEQYF. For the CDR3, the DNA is TGTGCCAGGAGCCCAGTTAAGGGAATGGGGTTCTACGAGCAGTACTTC.

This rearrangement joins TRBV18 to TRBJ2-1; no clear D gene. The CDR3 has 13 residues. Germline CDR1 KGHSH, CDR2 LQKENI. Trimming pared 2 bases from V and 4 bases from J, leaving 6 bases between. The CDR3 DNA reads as TGTGCCAGCTCACCAAGGCGTTACAATGAGCAGTTCTTC. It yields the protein CASSPRRYNEQFF.

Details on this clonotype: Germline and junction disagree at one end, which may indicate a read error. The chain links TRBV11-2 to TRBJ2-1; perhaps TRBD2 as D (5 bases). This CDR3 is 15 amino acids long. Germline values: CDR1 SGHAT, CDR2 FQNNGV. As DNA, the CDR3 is TGTGCCAGCAGTTTGGATGGCGGGTGGAGTTCTGAGCAGTTCTTT. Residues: CASSLDGGWSSEQFF.